The rows below give T cell receptor beta chains drawn from one sample of a study of pediatric ulcerative colitis. The method was immunoSEQ multiplex PCR; TCRdb's version includes in-frame clones alone and lacks a portion of them. Seen here are around 22,000 clones, about 71% observed once, and the top ten hold 15% to 19%. Sample: gut tissue. These receptors were taken from a boy between 10 and 17 years old with severe ulcerative colitis. Each CDR3 is given with its conserved first and last residue. Each record gives: J gene, V gene, clone size, D gene, CDR3 DNA, CDR3 protein. A D gene is named only where the DNA matches it firmly. Clone size, where shown, is once, few, many, or a class for clones that have expanded.

>TRBJ1-1|TRBV11-3|few|.
TGTGCCAGCAGCTTAGAAGAGGGCACTGAAGCTTTCTTT
CASSLEEGTEAFF
>TRBJ2-7|TRBV29-1|few|.
TGCAGCGTTGAATCGCGGGGATCCATGCTATTC
CSVESRGSMLF
>TRBJ2-5|TRBV19|.|.
TGTGCCAGTAGTAATAAGCGGAACCAAGAGACCCAGTACTTC
CASSNKRNQETQYF
>TRBJ2-1|TRBV7-9|.|.
TGTGCCAGCAGCTTGATCAGACCGGCGTGGAATGAGCAGTTCTTC
CASSLIRPAWNEQFF
>TRBJ2-7|TRBV21-1|.|.
TGTGCCAGCAGGATGGCGAAGACCTACGAGCAGTACTTC
CASRMAKTYEQYF
>TRBJ1-2|TRBV5-1|.|TRBD1
TGCGCCAGCAGCTTTCAGGGGGGCGACTATGGCTACACCTTC
CASSFQGGDYGYTF
>TRBJ2-4|TRBV10-2|few|TRBD1
TGCGCCAGCGCCGGGACAGGGTCTAAAAACATTCAGTACTTC
CASAGTGSKNIQYF
>TRBJ2-7|TRBV6-5|.|TRBD2
TGTGCCAGCAGTGGGGGGGGGATCAGGTACGAGCAGTACTTC
CASSGGGIRYEQYF
>TRBJ1-2|TRBV5-6|once|.
TGTGCCAGCATTACAGGGACGGGCTCCTATGGCTACACCTTC
CASITGTGSYGYTF
>TRBJ2-7|TRBV7-2|.|TRBD2
TGTGCCAGCAGCATCAGTGGGGAGGGGACCTACGAGCAGTACTTC
CASSISGEGTYEQYF
>TRBJ2-4|TRBV6-1|.|TRBD1
TGTGCCAGCAGTGAAGGGCCAGGGGGCCGACCCAAAAACATTCAGTACTTC
CASSEGPGGRPKNIQYF
>TRBJ2-7|TRBV2|.|.
TGTGCCACCGAAGGGGATCCTTACGAGCAGTACTTC
CATEGDPYEQYF
>TRBJ2-3|TRBV4-1|.|.
TGCGCCAGCAGCCAAGAGAGGAGCACAGATACGCAGTATTTT
CASSQERSTDTQYF
>TRBJ2-7|TRBV29-1|.|.
TGCAGCGTTGAAGATGGGGGCTCCTACGAGCAGTACTTC
CSVEDGGSYEQYF
>TRBJ1-6|TRBV30|once|.
TGTGCCTGGGGCTCCAGGGGAACTTCACCCCTCCACTTT
CAWGSRGTSPLHF
>TRBJ2-3|TRBV13|.|TRBD1
TGTGCCAGCGAGGAGGACAGGGGGCCGGGAGATACGCAGTATTTT
CASEEDRGPGDTQYF
>TRBJ2-6|TRBV6-1|.|TRBD2
TGTGCCAGCAGTGAGACTAGCGGCTCTGGGGCCAACGTCCTGACTTTC
CASSETSGSGANVLTF
>TRBJ2-3|TRBV1|.|.
TGCACCAGCAGCCCTTGGACTAGCGGGGGCAGAGATACGCAGTATTTT
CTSSPWTSGGRDTQYF
>TRBJ1-2|TRBV4-1|.|TRBD1
TGCGCCAGCAGCCAGTCTCGCTTGACAGGGTTCTATGGCTACACCTTC
CASSQSRLTGFYGYTF
>TRBJ2-1|TRBV18|.|.
TGTGCCAGCTCAGACTGGGGGCCGGGCATGAATGAGCAGTTCTTC
CASSDWGPGMNEQFF
>TRBJ1-3|TRBV30|.|.
TGTGCCTGGACTAGAACTGGGGTATCTGGAAACACCATATATTTT
CAWTRTGVSGNTIYF
>TRBJ2-5|TRBV7-6|.|TRBD2
TGTGCCAGCAGCTTAGCCAAGGCTAGCGGGTATCAAGAGACCCAGTACTTC
CASSLAKASGYQETQYF